This T cell receptor (beta chain) stems from a study of blood T cell repertoires in COVID-19. In the original workflow: Scientists estimated how many nucleated cells there were by amplifying reference gene primers. Sequencing used immunoSEQ multiplex PCR; TCRdb keeps in-frame clones, though not all of them. V, J and clone size are those of that table, while D and trimming were read from the DNA. This repertoire shows approximately 220,000 clones, 70% to 90% found once; its top ten account for about 4%. Cohort allocation depended upon clinical history that participants reported. Contact with a PCR-confirmed or clinician-diagnosed COVID-19 case occurred within 2 weeks of entry. Looked up from germline, CDR1 is KGHDR and CDR2 is SFDVKD. The length of the CDR3 is 16 residues. V lost 5 bases to trimming and J lost 1 base; unmatched junction nucleotides: 9.

The receptor's source is a woman aged 30 to 39 who had been exposed to COVID-19. Sequenced material: PBMCs or T cells enriched from blood (not recorded which). This rearrangement joins TRBV24-1 to TRBJ2-5; 7 bases fit TRBD1. The CDR3 coding sequence is TGTGCCACCAGTGCGGGACAGCGGAGCCTCCAAGAGACCCAGTACTTC. It encodes CATSAGQRSLQETQYF.